This T cell receptor beta chain emerged from a study of early T cells in non-severe SARS-CoV-2 infection. Study-level background: Bulk RNA from unsorted whole blood was sequenced; chains were unpaired.

This clonotype was seen many times. Unique molecular identifiers (one per individual cDNA molecule) were attached. TCRdb re-derived calls from the 5' RACE reads in MiXCR, one entry per CDR3 protein. The repertoire consists of some 87,000 distinct CDR3 sequences, with approximately 15% occurring once and the leading ten covering about 1.5%. The V gene's germline CDR1 is SGHDN and CDR2 FVKESK. V lost 4 bases and J lost 4; bases outside the gene matches: 4. The CDR3 is made up of 14 amino acids. This TCR was recovered from an adult who was a healthcare worker with PCR-confirmed SARS-CoV-2 infection or an uninfected control (not recorded which). The sample was whole blood. This chain links TRBV14 with TRBJ1-2; 9 positions agree with TRBD1. Here the CDR3 DNA reads TGTGCCAGCAGCCCGTCGGACAGGGGCTATGGCTACACCTTC. Translating it yields CASSPSDRGYGYTF.